This T cell receptor beta chain was recorded in a study of human T cells and chemical hapten exposure. This CDR3 spans 12 amino acids. V lost 2 bases to trimming and J lost 6 bases, with 5 bases between them. One entry per CDR3 protein results from TCRdb running MiXCR on the RACE reads. The sample lists approximately 90,000 distinct CDR3 sequences, roughly 8% occurring once. Regarding time point: healthy volunteer bleed at 2 weeks. Whole blood, unfractionated, served as the material for total RNA extraction. This clonotype has a handful of counts. The source material was whole blood. J is TRBJ1-3 and V is TRBV12-3 or TRBV12-4; D is undetermined. The TCR sequence derives from a female donor in good health. Some clones in this sample may be carry-over from other donors' samples. CDR3 loop: CASSLLTNTIYF. The CDR3 region has the DNA TGTGCCAGCAGTTTATTGACAAACACCATATATTTT.